The 24 T cell receptor beta chains given below trace back to one sample, sequenced in a study of monozygotic twins with inflammatory bowel disease. TCRdb re-called the 5' RACE reads; every CDR3 protein appears as one record, without DNA. In total, the table holds 110,000 to 150,000 distinct CDR3 sequences. The sequencing sample was made of blood. The receptors come from a human donor with ulcerative colitis or Crohn's disease, or a healthy co-twin of an affected twin (not recorded which).

The genes are TRBV10-2 and TRBJ1-6; TCRdb's D call, TRBD1, is unchecked because there is no DNA. Germline V CDR1 and CDR2: WSHSY, SAAADI. This CDR3 has 17 amino acids. The CDR3: CASSESGIGTGDSPLHF.

The chain couples TRBV7-9 to TRBJ1-2. CDR1 is SEHNR and CDR2 is FQNEAQ in the germline V gene (reference sequence). The CDR3 totals 14 residues. CDR3: CASSLAIANGGYTF.

The rearrangement joins TRBV20-1 to TRBJ1-1; TCRdb calls TRBD1, which cannot be checked without DNA. CDR1 DFQATT and CDR2 SNEGSKA come from the germline V gene (reference sequence). The CDR3 sequence is 14 residues long. CDR3 region: CSARDPKGQAEAFF.

This chain's CDR3 is CASSLGQGMRNEQFF. The chain couples TRBV7-2 to TRBJ2-1; as DNA is missing, the TRBD1 call by TCRdb cannot be tested. Germline V CDR1 and CDR2: SGHTA, FQGNSA. This CDR3 has 15 amino acids.

The chain couples TRBV27 to TRBJ2-3; TCRdb outputs TRBD2, but without DNA this stays unchecked. The CDR3 contains 15 residues. Germline V lookup: CDR1 MNHEY, CDR2 SMNVEV (reference sequence). CDR3 amino acids: CASSPAGGWTDTQYF.

The gene calls are TRBV11-2 and TRBJ2-3; the TCRdb D gene call, TRBD2, has no DNA to confirm it. Looked up from germline, CDR1 is SGHAT and CDR2 is FQNNGV. This CDR3 contains 18 residues. The chain's CDR3 is CASSLGGLPGLAASTQYF.

V gene TRBV7-9 combines with J gene TRBJ1-4. Germline CDR1 SEHNR, CDR2 FQNEAQ (reference sequence). The CDR3 length is 16 residues. The CDR3 loop reads CASSLLTAATNEKLFF.

V usage is TRBV15 and J usage is TRBJ1-1; the D gene TCRdb calls, TRBD1, cannot be checked with no DNA. The CDR3 runs 15 residues. CDR1 and CDR2 from the germline V gene are LNHNV and YYDKDF (reference sequence). CDR3 in amino acids: CATSRDPGVGTEAFF.

The CDR3 protein is CASSYRGKNTEAFF. This chain links TRBV6-5 with TRBJ1-1; no DNA is available, so the TRBD1 call from TCRdb remains unchecked. The CDR3 length is 14 residues. In germline, CDR1 is MNHEY, CDR2 SVGAGI.

V usage is TRBV11-2 and J usage is TRBJ2-1; lacking DNA, the TRBD2 call made by TCRdb goes unchecked. The CDR3 is made up of 21 amino acids. CDR1 and CDR2 (germline): SGHAT, FQNNGV. CDR3 loop: CASSPRTYPIREESSYNEQFF.

The chain is built from TRBV19 and TRBJ2-7; lacking DNA, the TRBD1 call made by TCRdb goes unchecked. Germline lookup yields CDR1 LNHDA and CDR2 SQIVND (reference sequence). CDR3 length equals 12 residues. CDR3 residues: CASTSTLGEQYF.

This chain uses TRBV12-3 or TRBV12-4 with TRBJ2-5; TCRdb picks TRBD2, but there is no DNA to check that call. The CDR3 spans 15 residues. CDR3 in amino acids: CASSISGTSGRTQYF.

J is TRBJ1-2 and V is TRBV28. The CDR3 spans 16 residues. Germline values: CDR1 MDHEN, CDR2 SYDVKM. CDR3 amino acids: CASTSGTPIGPYGYTF.

The V call is TRBV19, the J call TRBJ1-5; TCRdb indicates TRBD1, and absent DNA this call remains unverified. The length of the CDR3 is 15 residues. CDR1 is LNHDA, CDR2 SQIVND, per germline (reference sequence). CDR3 in amino acids: CASSTGQSFNQPQHF.

This rearrangement joins TRBV12-3 or TRBV12-4 to TRBJ2-1; TCRdb's D call of TRBD1 is untestable without DNA. The CDR3 sequence is 15 residues long. CDR3 region: CASSLGGSSHNEQFF.

J is TRBJ2-1 and V is TRBV27; TCRdb reports TRBD2, a call that lacks DNA to check it against. The CDR3 is made up of 16 amino acids. Germline V gene sequence: CDR1 MNHEY, CDR2 SMNVEV (reference sequence). The CDR3 region is CASRGRAKDTYNEQFF.

The chain joins TRBV5-1 to TRBJ2-3; TCRdb lists TRBD2, though no DNA is available to test this call. From germline, CDR1 is SGHRS and CDR2 YFSETQ. This CDR3 contains 16 residues. CDR3 residues: CASSLDRASGTGTQYF.

The rearrangement links TRBV18 to TRBJ2-1; TCRdb lists TRBD1, though no DNA is available to test this call. The CDR3 spans 14 residues. Germline V gene lookup returns CDR1 KGHSH and CDR2 LQKENI. The CDR3 region is CASSPPEGVNEQFF.

This chain joins TRBV15 and TRBJ2-5. The CDR3 has 14 amino acids. The germline V gene encodes CDR1 LNHNV and CDR2 YYDKDF (reference sequence). The CDR3 here is CATSRDREEETQYF.

V usage is TRBV28 and J usage is TRBJ1-1. Germline loops: CDR1 MDHEN, CDR2 SYDVKM. The CDR3 runs to 13 residues. The CDR3 spells CASSLQQWTEAFF. Looking up the rest from reference TRBV28 and TRBJ1-1 gives the full variable domain: DVKVTQSSRYLVKRTGEKVFLECVQDMDHENMFWYRQDPGLGLRLIYFSYDVKMKEKGDIPEGYSVSREKKERFSLILESASTNQTSMYLCASSLQQWTEAFFGQGTRLTVV.

The chain carries TRBV5-1 and TRBJ2-2; the TCRdb D gene call, TRBD1, has no DNA to confirm it. CDR1 SGHRS and CDR2 YFSETQ come from the germline V gene. The CDR3 totals 15 residues. CDR3 loop: CASSGKTGSTGELFF.

V gene TRBV5-5 combines with J gene TRBJ1-2; TCRdb returns TRBD1, unconfirmable since there is no DNA. The CDR3 runs 16 residues. Per germline, CDR1 SGHKS and CDR2 YYEKEE (reference sequence). The CDR3: CASSLGPTGTNYGYTF.

The V and J genes are TRBV14 and TRBJ1-4; TCRdb's D call, TRBD1, is unchecked because there is no DNA. Germline V gene lookup returns CDR1 SGHDN and CDR2 FVKESK. This CDR3 contains 17 residues. CDR3 loop: CASSQELPLATNEKLFF.

The chain is built from TRBV3-1 and TRBJ1-1; with no DNA, the TCRdb D assignment of TRBD1 cannot be verified. Germline V CDR1 and CDR2: LGHDT, YNNKEL (reference sequence). The CDR3 length is 14 residues. CDR3 residues: CANSQQGVNTEAFF.